The 3 T cell receptor beta chains below all came from one sample that was sequenced in a study of shared clonotypes between healthy human individuals. Only in-frame clones appear in the TCRdb table, and some are missing; sequencing was by immunoSEQ multiplex PCR. The sample lists a few million clones; just under 95% were seen once. Sequenced input: naive CD4+ T cells from PBMCs. As for subset: CD45RA+ positively selected. The source is a man between 18 and 35 years old in good health. Some clones in this sample may be carry-over from other donors' samples.

The CDR3 loop reads CASSAGPGYEQYF. In nucleotides, the CDR3 is TGTGCCAGTAGCGCAGGGCCCGGTTACGAGCAGTACTTC. This sequence joins TRBV19 and TRBJ2-7; possible D gene TRBD1, 5 bases. This CDR3 contains 13 residues. From germline, CDR1 is LNHDA and CDR2 SQIVND (reference sequence). With 6 bases removed from V and 4 bases from J, the gap between germline ends came to 13 bases.

The J gene is TRBJ2-3, the V gene TRBV2; TRBD2 matches at 10 bases. Unmatched junction bases numbered 5, after V lost 5 bases and J lost 3 bases. The CDR3 contains 15 residues. Germline CDR1 SNHLY, CDR2 FYNNEI. CDR3 nucleotides: TGTGCCAGCAGTCGGCTAGCGGGAGAAACAGATACGCAGTATTTT. Protein sequence: CASSRLAGETDTQYF.

The J gene is TRBJ1-5, the V gene TRBV21-1; TRBD1, the D gene given by the table, was not confirmed from the DNA. TRBV21-1 is deemed a pseudogene. The CDR3 has 13 amino acids. CDR3 residues: CATSPGALQPQHF. The CDR3 region has the DNA TGTGCCACCTCCCCAGGGGCACTTCAGCCCCAGCATTTT.